This T cell receptor beta chain was recorded in a study of blood T cell repertoires in COVID-19. The CDR3 length is 16 residues. Trimming stripped 0 bases from V and 1 base from J, with 9 bases between. Germline CDR1 is SGHAT and CDR2 is FQNNGV. Measured with immunoSEQ multiplex PCR; TCRdb has only the in-frame clones, and not every one. Among under 150,000 clones listed, about 81% were seen once. Source material: peripheral blood. V and J are TRBV11-2 and TRBJ2-2, with D maybe TRBD2 (6 bases). The clonotype originates from a woman older than 75 with acute or convalescent COVID-19. DNA for the CDR3: TGTGCCAGCAGCTTAGATCGGAGGGAGAACACCGGGGAGCTGTTTTTT. It encodes CASSLDRRENTGELFF.